Listed here are 3 T cell receptor beta chains from one sample, sequenced in a study of T-cell memory formation after mild COVID-19. TCRdb fed the 5' RACE reads into MiXCR, producing one record per CDR3 protein. The repertoire holds under 200,000 distinct CDR3 sequences, 10% to 15% seen once, with about 3.6% in the top ten. The sample consisted of PBMCs or a T cell subset sorted from them (not recorded which). The receptor set was obtained from a man younger than 30 who had mild COVID-19 (a few samples of this study predate the infection). Cell type and time point are not known.

This clonotype has just a few counts. The V call is TRBV7-2, the J call TRBJ2-2; 8 nucleotides agree with TRBD1. The germline CDR1 and CDR2 sequences are SGHTA and FQGNSA. Losses at the gene ends were 5 bases for V and 4 bases for J; bases not matched to a gene: 6. The CDR3 is 15 amino acids. The chain's CDR3 is CASSPRTGITGELFF. The CDR3 coding sequence is TGTGCCAGCAGCCCCAGGACAGGGATCACCGGGGAGCTGTTTTTT.

This clonotype was picked up a small number of times. The J gene is TRBJ2-2, the V gene TRBV19; unclear D gene. Germline CDR1 is LNHDA and CDR2 is SQIVND (reference sequence). Trimming took off 5 bases at V and 3 bases at J, with 10 bases between the two ends. CDR3 size: 14 residues. The CDR3 loop is CASSLSPYTGELFF. The CDR3 nucleotides are TGTGCCAGTAGTTTAAGTCCTTACACCGGGGAGCTGTTTTTT.

Many counts were recorded for this clonotype. The chain combines TRBV7-9 with TRBJ2-1; 8 bases agree with TRBD1. Germline CDR1 SEHNR, CDR2 FQNEAQ (reference sequence). V shed 5 bases, J shed 6 bases, and the junction held 9 bases outside the gene matches. This CDR3 spans 15 amino acids. The DNA for the CDR3 is TGTGCCAGCAGCCCGGACAGGGCTAGGGGCAATGAGCAGTTCTTC. Its translation is CASSPDRARGNEQFF.